This T cell receptor (beta chain) was retrieved from a study of Ad26.COV2.S vaccination and SARS-CoV-2 variants. Profiled with immunoSEQ multiplex PCR; TCRdb holds only in-frame clones, not every one. The sample shows 350,000 to 450,000 clones, 92% of them seen only once. Germline trimming cut 6 bases from V and 0 bases from J; bases unmatched to any gene: 9. CDR3 length: 16 amino acids. Germline V gene sequence: CDR1 MNHEY, CDR2 SMNVEV (reference sequence). This chain uses TRBV27 with TRBJ1-1; TRBD1 matches at 8 bases. This material consisted of peripheral blood, taken after recovery from COVID-19. The TCR sequence derives from a human donor who had recovered from COVID-19. CDR3 DNA: TGTGCCAGCAGCCCTTACCAGGGGGCCCTGAACACTGAAGCTTTCTTT. Translating it yields CASSPYQGALNTEAFF.